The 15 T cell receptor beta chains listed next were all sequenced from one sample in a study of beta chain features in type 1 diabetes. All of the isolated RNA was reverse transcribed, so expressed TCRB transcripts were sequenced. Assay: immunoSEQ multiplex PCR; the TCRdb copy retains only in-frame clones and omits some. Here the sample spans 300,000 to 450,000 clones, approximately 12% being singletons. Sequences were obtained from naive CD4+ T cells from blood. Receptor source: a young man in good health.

CDR3 protein: CAGGVGGNTEAFF. The CDR3 bases are TGTGCCGGCGGGGTGGGGGGGAACACTGAAGCTTTCTTT. The V gene is TRBV28, the J gene TRBJ1-1; D perhaps matches TRBD1 (5 bases). This CDR3 is built from 13 residues. The germline V gene has CDR1 MDHEN and CDR2 SYDVKM. The V end lost 11 bases, the J end lost 1 base, and 14 bases lay between the germline ends.

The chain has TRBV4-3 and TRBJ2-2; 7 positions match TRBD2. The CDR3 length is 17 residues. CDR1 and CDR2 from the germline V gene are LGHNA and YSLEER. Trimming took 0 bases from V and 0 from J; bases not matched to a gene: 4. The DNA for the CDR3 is TGCGCCAGCAGCCAAGAAGGCCTAGCGGCGAACACCGGGGAGCTGTTTTTT. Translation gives CASSQEGLAANTGELFF.

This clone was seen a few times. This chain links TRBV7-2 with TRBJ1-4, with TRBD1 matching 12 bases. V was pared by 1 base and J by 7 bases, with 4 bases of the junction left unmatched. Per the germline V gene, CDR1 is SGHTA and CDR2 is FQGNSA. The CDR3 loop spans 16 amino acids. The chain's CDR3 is CASSLVGTGGSEKLFF. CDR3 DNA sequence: TGTGCCAGCAGCTTAGTCGGGACAGGGGGCAGTGAAAAACTGTTTTTT.

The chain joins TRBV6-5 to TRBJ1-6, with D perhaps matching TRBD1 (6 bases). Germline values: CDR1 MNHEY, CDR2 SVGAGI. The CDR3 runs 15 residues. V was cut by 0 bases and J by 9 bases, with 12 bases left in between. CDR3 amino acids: CASSYSSGVGSPLHF. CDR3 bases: TGTGCCAGCAGTTACTCTTCAGGGGTAGGTTCACCCCTCCACTTT.

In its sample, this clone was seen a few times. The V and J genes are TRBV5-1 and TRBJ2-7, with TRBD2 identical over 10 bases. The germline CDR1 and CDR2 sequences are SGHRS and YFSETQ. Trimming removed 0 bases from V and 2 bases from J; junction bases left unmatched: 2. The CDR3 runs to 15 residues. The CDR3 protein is CASSLGTSGTYEQYF. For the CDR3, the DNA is TGCGCCAGCAGCTTGGGGACTAGCGGTACCTACGAGCAGTACTTC.

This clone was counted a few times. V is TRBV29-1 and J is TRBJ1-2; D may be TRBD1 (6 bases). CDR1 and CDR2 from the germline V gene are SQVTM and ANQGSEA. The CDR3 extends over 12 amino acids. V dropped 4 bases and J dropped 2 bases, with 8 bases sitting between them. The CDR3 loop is CSVGGPNYGYTF. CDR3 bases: TGCAGCGTTGGGGGGCCGAACTATGGCTACACCTTC.

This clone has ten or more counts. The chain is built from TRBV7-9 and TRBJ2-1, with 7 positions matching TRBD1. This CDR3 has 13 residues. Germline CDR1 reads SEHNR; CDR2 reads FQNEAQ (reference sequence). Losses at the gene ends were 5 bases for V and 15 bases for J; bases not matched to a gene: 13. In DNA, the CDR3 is TGTGCCAGCAGCCTAGGGACAGCGGTTCGGGCGTTCTTC. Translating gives CASSLGTAVRAFF.

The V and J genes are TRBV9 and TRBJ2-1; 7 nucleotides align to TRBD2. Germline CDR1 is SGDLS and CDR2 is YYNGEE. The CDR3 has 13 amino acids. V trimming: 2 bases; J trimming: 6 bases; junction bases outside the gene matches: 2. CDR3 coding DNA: TGTGCCAGCAGCGTCTGGACTAGCAATGAGCAGTTCTTC. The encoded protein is CASSVWTSNEQFF.

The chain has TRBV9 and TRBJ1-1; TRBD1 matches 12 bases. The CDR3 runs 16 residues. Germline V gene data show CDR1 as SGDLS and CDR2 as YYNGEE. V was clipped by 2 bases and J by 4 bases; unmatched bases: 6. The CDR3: CASSVGTGGAGTEAFF. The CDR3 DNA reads TGTGCCAGCAGCGTCGGGACAGGGGGCGCGGGCACTGAAGCTTTCTTT.

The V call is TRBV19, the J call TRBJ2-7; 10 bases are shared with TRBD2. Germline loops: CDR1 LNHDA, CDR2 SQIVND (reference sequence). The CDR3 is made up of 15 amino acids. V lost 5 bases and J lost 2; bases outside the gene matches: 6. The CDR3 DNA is TGTGCCAGTAGTTCGAGACTAGCGGGCCCCTACGAGCAGTACTTC. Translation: CASSSRLAGPYEQYF. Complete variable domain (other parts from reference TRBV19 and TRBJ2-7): DGGITQSPKYLFRKEGQNVTLSCEQNLNHDAMYWYRQDPGQGLRLIYYSQIVNDFQKGDIAEGYSVSREKKESFPLTVTSAQKNPTAFYLCASSSRLAGPYEQYFGPGTRLTVT.

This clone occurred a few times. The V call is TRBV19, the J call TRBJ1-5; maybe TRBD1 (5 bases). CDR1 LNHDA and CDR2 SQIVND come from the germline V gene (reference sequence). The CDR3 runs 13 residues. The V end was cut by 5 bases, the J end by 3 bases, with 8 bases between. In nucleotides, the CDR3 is TGTGCCAGTAGTCAGGGTCCCAATCAGCCCCAGCATTTT. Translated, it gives CASSQGPNQPQHF.

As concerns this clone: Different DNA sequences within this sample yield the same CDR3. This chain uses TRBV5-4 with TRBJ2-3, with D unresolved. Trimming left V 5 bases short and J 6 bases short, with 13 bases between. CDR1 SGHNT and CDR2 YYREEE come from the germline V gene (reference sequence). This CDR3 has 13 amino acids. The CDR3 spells CASSPGLADTQYF. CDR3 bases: TGTGCCAGCAGTCCCGGCTTAGCCGATACGCAGTATTTT.

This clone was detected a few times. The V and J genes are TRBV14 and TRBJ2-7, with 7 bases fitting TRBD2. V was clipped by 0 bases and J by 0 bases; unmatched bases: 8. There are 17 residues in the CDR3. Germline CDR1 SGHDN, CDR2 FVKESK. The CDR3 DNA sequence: TGTGCCAGCAGCCAAGAGGGGCCTAGCGGACCCTCCTACGAGCAGTACTTC. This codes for CASSQEGPSGPSYEQYF.

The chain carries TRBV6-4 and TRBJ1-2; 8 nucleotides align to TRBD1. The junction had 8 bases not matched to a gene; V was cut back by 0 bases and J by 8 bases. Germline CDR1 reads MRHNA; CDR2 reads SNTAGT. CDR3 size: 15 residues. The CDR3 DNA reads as TGTGCCAGCAGTGACTCCGTGACAGGGGCGTTAGGCTACACCTTC. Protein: CASSDSVTGALGYTF.

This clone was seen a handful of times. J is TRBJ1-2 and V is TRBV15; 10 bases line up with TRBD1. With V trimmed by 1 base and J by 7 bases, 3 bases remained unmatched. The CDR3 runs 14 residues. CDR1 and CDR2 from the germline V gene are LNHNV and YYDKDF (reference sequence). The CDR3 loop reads CATSRVGQGPGYTF. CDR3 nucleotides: TGTGCCACCAGCAGAGTGGGACAGGGGCCTGGCTACACCTTC.